This entry lists 30 T cell receptor beta chains sequenced from one sample in a study of T-cell reconstitution after alpha-beta-depleted transplantation in children (dated by TCRdb to 2015 to 2016). Library method: PCR. The listed sequencing device is Illumina HiSeq 2500. To normalize quantification of the TCRbeta repertoire, the TCR libraries were built with molecular barcoding that relied on unique molecular identifiers. TCRdb applied fastp at Q25 and MiXCR to the public reads, then kept only in-frame beta chains. One record per CDR3 amino acid sequence lists the most common genes and DNA. This sample lists about 360,000 distinct CDR3 sequences; about an eighth were detected once. Around 4.5% of the sample is held by the ten biggest clonotypes. The specimen was PBMCs, collected from the stem cell graft. These receptors all stem from a human donor who donated a stem cell graft to a child with Fanconi anemia.

This clonotype showed up many times. The CDR3 bases are TGTGCCAGCAGTGGGACAGGGTTGAGGGAGCAGTACGTC. Protein product: CASSGTGLREQYV. The chain combines TRBV6-6 with TRBJ2-7; TRBD1 aligns across 9 bases. CDR3 length: 13 residues. The V and J ends lost 5 bases and 7 bases, in that order; junction bases with no gene match: 6. Germline CDR1 and CDR2: MNHNY and SVGAGI (reference sequence).

The chain combines TRBV6-1 with TRBJ1-5, with unresolved D. In germline, CDR1 is MNHNS, CDR2 SASEGT. The CDR3 covers 12 residues. V shed 7 bases and J shed 6 bases, with 10 bases lying between them. The CDR3 bases are TGTGCCAGCAAAGTAGACATTCAGCCCCAGCATTTT. Protein: CASKVDIQPQHF.

This clonotype showed up many times. The chain uses TRBV20-1 and TRBJ1-3; D may be TRBD1 (5 bases). Trimming pared 5 bases from V and 0 bases from J, leaving 11 bases between. The V gene's germline CDR1 is DFQATT and CDR2 SNEGSKA (reference sequence). The CDR3 totals 14 residues. CDR3 sequence: CSARDRTSGNTIYF. CDR3 in DNA: TGCAGTGCTCGGGACCGCACCTCTGGAAACACCATATATTTT.

The sample holds a few counts of this clonotype. V usage is TRBV2 and J usage is TRBJ1-1; 8 bases line up with TRBD1. The CDR3 runs to 13 residues. Per the germline V gene, CDR1 is SNHLY and CDR2 is FYNNEI. The trim removed 7 bases at V and 4 bases at J, leaving 5 bases unmatched. Here the CDR3 reads CASNDRGVTEAFF. DNA for the CDR3: TGTGCCAGCAACGACAGGGGAGTCACTGAAGCTTTCTTT.

This clonotype was counted at least ten times. J is TRBJ2-3 and V is TRBV5-1, with D unclear. Trimming took off 7 bases at V and 2 bases at J, with 11 bases between the two ends. Germline V gene data show CDR1 as SGHRS and CDR2 as YFSETQ. The CDR3 extends over 13 amino acids. CDR3 coding DNA: TGCGCCAGCCAGGACCCGAACACAGATACGCAGTATTTT. It is translated as CASQDPNTDTQYF.

This clonotype has only a few counts. This chain uses TRBV20-1 with TRBJ2-2; 11 bases line up with TRBD2. The J segment lost 7 bases and the V segment lost 0 bases, leaving 1 base of the junction unmatched. This CDR3 has 14 amino acids. Germline CDR1 DFQATT, CDR2 SNEGSKA (reference sequence). CDR3 residues: CSAREGTSGGELFF. The CDR3 coding sequence is TGCAGTGCTAGAGAAGGGACTAGCGGCGGGGAGCTGTTTTTT.

The chain has TRBV4-3 and TRBJ2-3; 7 bases line up with TRBD2. Trimming cost V 0 bases and J 4 bases; bases outside gene matches: 10. The CDR3 covers 17 residues. CDR1 LGHNA and CDR2 YSLEER come from the germline V gene. CDR3 sequence (DNA): TGCGCCAGCAGCCAAGATCTTGGGGCGGGGGTTTCAGATACGCAGTATTTT. Residues: CASSQDLGAGVSDTQYF.

J is TRBJ1-4 and V is TRBV20-1; D not resolved. V was shortened by 3 bases and J by 8 bases, with 10 bases between the two germline ends. This CDR3 is built from 12 residues. CDR1 and CDR2 from the germline V gene are DFQATT and SNEGSKA (reference sequence). In nucleotides, the CDR3 is TGCAGTGCTAGTACTTCGAGGGAAAAACTGTTTTTT. Its protein product is CSASTSREKLFF.

This clonotype was seen a few times. The chain joins TRBV29-1 to TRBJ2-3; 8 bases fit TRBD2. The trim removed 7 bases at V and 6 bases at J, leaving 12 bases unmatched. The CDR3 has 14 amino acids. CDR1 and CDR2 from the germline V gene are SQVTM and ANQGSEA. CDR3: CSGRKRGLLDTQYF. The CDR3 DNA is TGCAGCGGGCGAAAGCGGGGGTTGCTGGATACGCAGTATTTT.

J is TRBJ2-5 and V is TRBV20-1; 7 bases map to TRBD1. With 6 bases clipped from V and 2 bases from J, the junction kept 6 bases outside the gene matches. Germline lookup yields CDR1 DFQATT and CDR2 SNEGSKA (reference sequence). This CDR3 is 13 amino acids long. The CDR3 spells CSAPRTGQETQYF. The DNA for the CDR3 is TGCAGTGCGCCGAGGACAGGACAAGAGACCCAGTACTTC.

This chain connects TRBV5-5 to TRBJ2-7; 7 bases match TRBD1. The CDR3 totals 15 residues. Germline CDR1 is SGHKS and CDR2 is YYEKEE (reference sequence). V trimming: 1 base; J trimming: 5 bases; junction bases outside the gene matches: 9. CDR3 residues: CASSLPPDRDHEQYF. In DNA form, the CDR3 reads TGTGCCAGCAGCTTGCCCCCCGACAGGGATCACGAGCAGTACTTC.

This clonotype showed up many times. The genes are TRBV7-9 and TRBJ1-2; 12 positions agree with TRBD1. CDR1 and CDR2 (germline): SEHNR, FQNEAQ (reference sequence). Losses at the gene ends were 4 bases for V and 8 bases for J; bases not matched to a gene: 11. CDR3 length equals 16 residues. CDR3: CASSSGTGGPLGGYTF. Here the CDR3 DNA reads TGTGCCAGCAGCTCCGGGACAGGGGGCCCATTGGGGGGCTACACCTTC.

CDR3 nucleotide sequence: TGTGCCAGCAGTTTTCGGGTTTCGGCGAACACCGGGGAGCTGTTTTTT. It translates to CASSFRVSANTGELFF. The chain links TRBV12-3 or TRBV12-4 to TRBJ2-2; D gene ambiguous. Trimming left V 3 bases short and J 0 bases short, with 11 bases between. The CDR3 has 16 amino acids.

The chain carries TRBV10-3 and TRBJ2-2; 10 positions agree with TRBD1. The V and J ends lost 4 bases and 4 bases, in that order; junction bases with no gene match: 3. Germline V lookup: CDR1 ENHRY, CDR2 SYGVKD. This CDR3 comprises 15 residues. CDR3 coding DNA: TGTGCCATCAGTGGACAGGGGGCGGTCACCGGGGAGCTGTTTTTT. Translation gives CAISGQGAVTGELFF.

There are a few counts of this clonotype. This chain links TRBV29-1 with TRBJ1-1; a possible D gene is TRBD1 (5 bases). Germline CDR1 and CDR2: SQVTM and ANQGSEA. This CDR3 is 14 amino acids long. With 4 bases removed from V and 3 bases from J, the gap between germline ends came to 15 bases. This CDR3 reads CSVASGGDYTEAFF. As DNA, the CDR3 is TGCAGCGTTGCATCGGGAGGGGACTACACTGAAGCTTTCTTT.

The chain links TRBV4-3 to TRBJ2-2; D is possibly TRBD1 (6 bases). The CDR3 is 16 residues long. V was cut by 4 bases and J by 4 bases, with 16 bases left in between. Germline values: CDR1 LGHNA, CDR2 YSLEER. Here the CDR3 reads CASSRIATGSTGELFF. CDR3 nucleotides: TGCGCCAGCAGCCGGATCGCTACAGGGTCCACCGGGGAGCTGTTTTTT.

This clonotype was seen more than once but under ten times. J is TRBJ2-1 and V is TRBV4-1; 7 nucleotides agree with TRBD1. Germline CDR1 reads MGHRA; CDR2 reads YSYEKL. The CDR3 is made up of 14 amino acids. V lost 3 bases to trimming and J lost 9 bases; unmatched junction nucleotides: 8. CDR3 bases: TGCGCCAGCAGCCAGGCACAGGGGTGGGGTGAGCAGTTCTTC. Its protein product is CASSQAQGWGEQFF.

This clonotype has more than one count but fewer than ten. V is TRBV7-9 and J is TRBJ1-1; TRBD1 agrees at 12 bases. The CDR3 totals 14 residues. Per germline, CDR1 SEHNR and CDR2 FQNEAQ (reference sequence). J lost 10 bases, V lost 5 bases, and 8 bases had no gene match. CDR3 coding DNA: TGTGCCAGCAGCCGGGGACAGGGGGCTTTAGGAGCTTTCTTT. Protein: CASSRGQGALGAFF.

This chain joins TRBV18 and TRBJ2-7; possible D gene TRBD1, 6 bases. V was pared by 3 bases and J by 5 bases, with 20 bases between. CDR3 size: 16 residues. Germline V gene data show CDR1 as KGHSH and CDR2 as LQKENI. In nucleotides, the CDR3 is TGTGCCAGCTCACCGACCGGGACACCTACGGACCACGAGCAGTACTTC. Encoded protein: CASSPTGTPTDHEQYF. Using reference TRBV18 and TRBJ2-7 for the parts outside the CDR3, the full variable domain is NAGVMQNPRHLVRRRGQEARLRCSPMKGHSHVYWYRQLPEEGLKFMVYLQKENIIDESGMPKERFSAEFPKEGPSILRIQQVVRGDSAAYFCASSPTGTPTDHEQYFGPGTRLTVT.

This clonotype came up a few times. This chain joins TRBV4-2 and TRBJ1-2; 8 bases match TRBD1. CDR1 is LGHNA, CDR2 YNFKEQ, per germline. This CDR3 spans 14 amino acids. Germline trimming cut 4 bases from V and 5 bases from J; bases unmatched to any gene: 6. DNA of the CDR3: TGTGCCAGCAGCCCCATACAGGGGGAATATGGCTACACCTTC. Its protein is CASSPIQGEYGYTF.

This clonotype was detected only a few times. Here the CDR3 reads CGVSGGEDTQYF. The CDR3 bases are TGCGGAGTCAGCGGGGGGGAAGATACGCAGTATTTT. The J gene is TRBJ2-3, the V gene TRBV29-1, with 10 nucleotides matching TRBD2. CDR1 and CDR2 (germline): SQVTM, ANQGSEA. The CDR3 loop spans 12 amino acids.

This clonotype was seen repeatedly, ten times or more. The chain recombines TRBV9 with TRBJ2-3; D might be TRBD1 or TRBD2, each matching 5 bases. Trimming removed 1 base at V and 2 bases at J, with 8 bases between. This CDR3 spans 14 amino acids. Germline loops: CDR1 SGDLS, CDR2 YYNGEE. The CDR3 spells CASSVRDVTDTQYF. The CDR3 coding sequence is TGTGCCAGCAGCGTAAGGGACGTCACAGATACGCAGTATTTT.

This clonotype has ten or more counts. This rearrangement joins TRBV20-1 to TRBJ2-3, with D perhaps TRBD1 (6 bases). V lost 2 bases and J lost 3, with 6 bases in between. The germline CDR1 and CDR2 sequences are DFQATT and SNEGSKA (reference sequence). CDR3 length: 12 residues. The CDR3 loop is CSARQGTDTQYF. The CDR3 DNA sequence: TGCAGTGCTAGACAGGGGACAGATACGCAGTATTTT.

This clonotype appeared many times. The chain combines TRBV27 with TRBJ2-3, with 13 bases that match TRBD2. CDR1 and CDR2 (germline): MNHEY, SMNVEV (reference sequence). V was pared by 4 bases and J by 3 bases, with 1 base of the junction left unmatched. The CDR3 totals 15 residues. The CDR3 sequence is CASSSGLAGTDTQYF. CDR3 nucleotide sequence: TGTGCCAGCAGTTCGGGACTAGCGGGAACAGATACGCAGTATTTT.

The CDR3 is CASSQDGTPGEQYF. CDR3 DNA: TGCGCCAGCAGCCAAGATGGGACACCGGGCGAGCAGTACTTC. The chain employs TRBV4-3 and TRBJ2-7; D perhaps matches TRBD1 (6 bases). CDR3 length: 14 residues. Trimming stripped 0 bases from V and 6 bases from J, with 12 bases between. The germline CDR1 and CDR2 sequences are LGHNA and YSLEER.

This clonotype was seen once. The gene calls are TRBV5-1 and TRBJ2-5; 7 bases map to TRBD1. V was clipped by 7 bases and J by 3 bases; unmatched bases: 12. The CDR3 extends over 15 amino acids. Germline V gene data show CDR1 as SGHRS and CDR2 as YFSETQ. The CDR3 coding sequence is TGCGCCAGCTGCTCCCTAGGGACAGAGAAAGAGACCCAGTACTTC. Translated, it gives CASCSLGTEKETQYF.

This clonotype was seen a few times. The chain couples TRBV15 to TRBJ2-7, with TRBD1 matching 7 bases. Germline CDR1 is LNHNV and CDR2 is YYDKDF (reference sequence). The CDR3 contains 16 residues. V gave up 0 bases and J gave up 2 bases; unmatched junction bases: 7. CDR3: CATSRERTGVTYEQYF. Written as DNA, the CDR3 is TGTGCCACCAGCAGAGAACGCACAGGGGTGACCTACGAGCAGTACTTC.

This clonotype was recorded many times. The chain uses TRBV7-2 and TRBJ2-1; D is unclear. V was trimmed by 0 bases and J by 15 bases, leaving 18 bases between them. CDR3 length: 14 residues. Looked up from germline, CDR1 is SGHTA and CDR2 is FQGNSA. The chain's CDR3 is CASSLALKDASRFF. As DNA, the CDR3 is TGTGCCAGCAGCTTAGCGCTAAAGGACGCCTCGCGGTTCTTC.

V is TRBV6-2 or TRBV6-3 and J is TRBJ1-6; no definite D call. Trimming removed 0 bases from V and 6 bases from J, with 6 bases in between. CDR3 size: 14 residues. Looked up from germline, CDR1 is MNHEY and CDR2 is SVGEGT. The CDR3: CASSYSSLNSPLHF. CDR3 nucleotide sequence: TGTGCCAGCAGTTACTCCAGCCTTAATTCACCCCTCCACTTT.

The chain has TRBV6-1 and TRBJ1-6; D not certain. V dropped 6 bases and J dropped 13 bases, with 16 bases sitting between them. The CDR3 has 13 residues. The germline gives CDR1 MNHNS, CDR2 SASEGT. The CDR3 loop is CASSLRPGAPLHF. DNA of the CDR3: TGTGCCAGCAGCCTACGGCCCGGTGCGCCCCTCCACTTT.